These T cell receptor beta chains were read from a single sample in a study of shared clonotypes between healthy human individuals. The data were produced by immunoSEQ multiplex PCR, yet TCRdb's version contains in-frame clones alone and is incomplete. The table has about 980,000 clones, more than 75% seen once. The sample taken for sequencing was memory CD4+ T cells sorted from blood. All receptors derive from a man younger than 30 in good health. Both conserved end residues are part of each CDR3. Each record gives: V gene, D gene, clone size, J gene, CDR3 protein, CDR3 DNA. The D gene is left open where the match is weak. Not all rows give a size; the values are once, few, many and, for expanded clones, a class.

TRBV30	.	.	TRBJ1-2	CAWSVNIANYGYTF	TGTGCCTGGAGTGTAAACATAGCTAACTATGGCTACACCTTC
TRBV27	.	.	TRBJ1-1	CASSFGQTMYDEAFF	TGTGCCAGCAGTTTCGGACAGACGATGTATGATGAAGCTTTCTTT
TRBV30	.	few	TRBJ1-4	CAWSGSEKLFF	TGTGCCTGGAGTGGATCAGAAAAACTGTTTTTT
TRBV29-1	.	.	TRBJ1-4	CSALGGDEKLFF	TGCAGCGCCTTGGGGGGGGACGAAAAACTGTTTTTT
TRBV10-3	.	once	TRBJ2-6	CATKTGVSGANVLTF	TGTGCCACCAAGACAGGCGTCTCTGGGGCCAACGTCCTGACTTTC
TRBV7-2	.	.	TRBJ2-7	CASGGRGPYEQYF	TGTGCCAGCGGGGGGCGGGGGCCCTACGAGCAGTACTTC
TRBV5-6	TRBD2	.	TRBJ2-2	CASSLGLAGVSTGELFF	TGTGCCAGCAGCTTGGGACTAGCGGGAGTATCTACCGGGGAGCTGTTTTTT
TRBV18	.	.	TRBJ2-7	CASSPLTGRGSYEQYF	TGTGCCAGCTCACCACTGACAGGGAGGGGTTCCTACGAGCAGTACTTC
TRBV5-4	.	.	TRBJ1-5	CASSPGGSGQPQHF	TGTGCCAGCAGCCCGGGGGGCTCGGGACAGCCCCAGCATTTT
TRBV11-2	.	.	TRBJ2-7	CASSLGGDLREQYF	TGTGCCAGCAGCTTAGGGGGGGATCTGCGGGAGCAGTACTTC
TRBV2	.	.	TRBJ2-3	CASRTQADTQYF	TGTGCCAGCAGGACGCAGGCAGATACGCAGTATTTT
TRBV29-1	TRBD1	once	TRBJ2-2	CSVKGQGNTGELFF	TGCAGCGTTAAGGGACAGGGGAACACCGGGGAGCTGTTTTTT
TRBV7-9	TRBD1	.	TRBJ2-2	CASSSWTGRTGELFF	TGTGCCAGCAGCTCATGGACAGGGCGCACCGGGGAGCTGTTTTTT
TRBV30	.	once	TRBJ2-5	CAWGGIQETQYF	TGTGCCTGGGGAGGGATTCAAGAGACCCAGTACTTC
TRBV5-6	TRBD2	once	TRBJ2-4	CASSRSPGTSGSVKDIQYF	TGTGCCAGCAGCAGATCGCCAGGGACTAGCGGGAGCGTGAAGGACATTCAGTACTTC
TRBV25-1	.	.	TRBJ1-4	CASSDWDEKLFF	TGTGCCAGCAGTGATTGGGATGAAAAACTGTTTTTT
TRBV30	TRBD1	.	TRBJ1-2	CAWTTLRTGVGYTF	TGTGCCTGGACCACCCTACGGACAGGGGTCGGCTACACCTTC